Listed below are T cell receptor beta chains from one sample, sequenced in a study of Ad26.COV2.S vaccination and SARS-CoV-2 variants. The protocol was immunoSEQ multiplex PCR, while the TCRdb copy is restricted to in-frame clones and leaves out a portion. Among more than 300,000 clones listed, about 82% were seen once. This specimen consisted of peripheral blood, obtained in a trial of Ad26.COV2.S vaccine versus placebo. These receptor sequences come from a person between 18 and 60 years old who received the Ad26.COV2.S COVID-19 vaccine or a placebo. The CDR3 runs from the conserved cysteine through the conserved F or W. D genes are given only for firm matches. Clone size is shown for a subset of rows, as once, few, many or a class of expanded clone.

d_call: TRBD1
clone_size: few
j_call: TRBJ1-6
v_call: TRBV5-1
cdr3_nt: TGCGCCAGCAGCCTAGGGACAGGGGATTCACCCCTCCACTTT
cdr3_aa: CASSLGTGDSPLHF

d_call: TRBD1
clone_size: -
j_call: TRBJ1-6
v_call: TRBV9
cdr3_nt: TGTGCCAGTGGGACAGGGAATTCACCCCTCCACTTT
cdr3_aa: CASGTGNSPLHF

d_call: -
clone_size: -
j_call: TRBJ2-2
v_call: TRBV7-3
cdr3_nt: TGTGCCAGCAGCATAGGGACGTTGGAGTCGGCCGGGGAGCTGTTTTTT
cdr3_aa: CASSIGTLESAGELFF

d_call: -
clone_size: -
j_call: TRBJ1-5
v_call: TRBV6-4
cdr3_nt: TGTGCCTTCTCAGTAGACGGAGGCAATCAGCCCCAGCATTTT
cdr3_aa: CAFSVDGGNQPQHF

d_call: TRBD1
clone_size: -
j_call: TRBJ1-1
v_call: TRBV5-1
cdr3_nt: TGCGCCAGCAGCACCACAGGGGGTTGGAACACTGAAGCTTTCTTT
cdr3_aa: CASSTTGGWNTEAFF

d_call: -
clone_size: -
j_call: TRBJ1-5
v_call: TRBV28
cdr3_nt: TGTGCCAGCAGGATTAACAGGGATCAGCCCCAGCATTTT
cdr3_aa: CASRINRDQPQHF

d_call: -
clone_size: -
j_call: TRBJ2-2
v_call: TRBV2
cdr3_nt: TGTGCCAGCAGTGAAGAAAGGCCGGGGTACACCGGGGAGCTGTTTTTT
cdr3_aa: CASSEERPGYTGELFF

d_call: -
clone_size: many
j_call: TRBJ1-2
v_call: TRBV6-1
cdr3_nt: TGTGCCAGCAGTGAACTCAGGCTCTATGGCTACACCTTC
cdr3_aa: CASSELRLYGYTF

d_call: -
clone_size: -
j_call: TRBJ1-2
v_call: TRBV7-8
cdr3_nt: TGTGCCAGCCGTCCCTTTGTCGGAGGGGGTAACTATGGCTACACCTTC
cdr3_aa: CASRPFVGGGNYGYTF

d_call: -
clone_size: -
j_call: TRBJ2-1
v_call: TRBV29-1
cdr3_nt: TGCAGCGTTTTGGAGGGACGGGGGTTCTTC
cdr3_aa: CSVLEGRGFF

d_call: -
clone_size: -
j_call: TRBJ2-3
v_call: TRBV18
cdr3_nt: TGTGCCAGCTCACCGGACCCTGCAGATACGCAGTATTTT
cdr3_aa: CASSPDPADTQYF

d_call: TRBD1
clone_size: -
j_call: TRBJ1-2
v_call: TRBV7-2
cdr3_nt: TGTGCCAGCAAGAGGACAGGTTCGGGCTATGGCTACACCTTC
cdr3_aa: CASKRTGSGYGYTF

d_call: -
clone_size: -
j_call: TRBJ2-7
v_call: TRBV5-1
cdr3_nt: TGCGCCAGCAGCTTGTATGCGGGGCCAGCCTACGAGCAGTACTTC
cdr3_aa: CASSLYAGPAYEQYF

d_call: -
clone_size: few
j_call: TRBJ2-1
v_call: TRBV6-1
cdr3_nt: TGTGCCAGCAGTGAAGTGGGGGTGTACAATGAGCAGTTCTTC
cdr3_aa: CASSEVGVYNEQFF

d_call: -
clone_size: -
j_call: TRBJ2-1
v_call: TRBV15
cdr3_nt: TGTGCCACCAGCAGAGGTCATAGCTCCTACAATGAGCAGTTCTTC
cdr3_aa: CATSRGHSSYNEQFF

d_call: -
clone_size: -
j_call: TRBJ1-3
v_call: TRBV30
cdr3_nt: TGTGCCTGGCGGGACTTCCTAAGCTCTGGAAACACCATATATTTT
cdr3_aa: CAWRDFLSSGNTIYF

d_call: -
clone_size: -
j_call: TRBJ2-2
v_call: TRBV5-1
cdr3_nt: TGCGCCAGCAGCACGGTCTTGGGGAACACCGGGGAGCTGTTTTTT
cdr3_aa: CASSTVLGNTGELFF